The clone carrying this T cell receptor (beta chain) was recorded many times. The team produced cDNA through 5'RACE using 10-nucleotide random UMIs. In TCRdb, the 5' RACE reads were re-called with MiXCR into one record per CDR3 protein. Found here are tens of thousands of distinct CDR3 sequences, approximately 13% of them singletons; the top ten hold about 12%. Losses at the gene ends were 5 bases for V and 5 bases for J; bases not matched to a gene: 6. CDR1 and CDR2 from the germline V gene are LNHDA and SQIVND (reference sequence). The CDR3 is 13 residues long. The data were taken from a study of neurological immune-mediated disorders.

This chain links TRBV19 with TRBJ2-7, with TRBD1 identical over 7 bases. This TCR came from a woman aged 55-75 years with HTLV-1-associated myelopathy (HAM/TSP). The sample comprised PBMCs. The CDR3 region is CASSPGTAHEQYF. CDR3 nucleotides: TGTGCCAGTAGTCCTGGGACAGCCCACGAGCAGTACTTC.